This T cell receptor beta chain was recorded in a study of blood T cell repertoires in COVID-19. V lost 4 bases and J lost 0, with 14 bases in between. CDR1 is LGHDT, CDR2 YNNKEL, per germline (reference sequence). The CDR3 totals 16 residues. TCRdb keeps only in-frame clones here, not all; method: immunoSEQ multiplex PCR. The data contain about 210,000 clones, around four fifths of them singletons. This chain connects TRBV3-1 (or the pseudogene TRBV3-2) to TRBJ2-3; maybe TRBD1 (5 bases). The sequenced sample consisted of peripheral blood. This TCR was recovered from an elderly woman with COVID-19, enrolled during active disease. This CDR3 reads CASSPWVGVSTDTQYF. The CDR3 coding sequence is TGTGCCAGCAGCCCCTGGGTAGGGGTTAGCACAGATACGCAGTATTTT.